Listed here are 16 T cell receptor beta chains from one sample, sequenced in a study of CD8+CD57+ T cells in acquired aplastic anemia. It was genomic DNA that served as the template for profiling TCR beta VDJ and CDR3. From the reads, TCRdb called clonotypes with MiXCR, one entry per CDR3 protein. The sample has about 190,000 distinct CDR3 sequences, roughly half seen once; the top ten hold roughly 15%. The sample was sorted CD4+, CD8+, or CD8+CD57+ T cells (not recorded which) from PBMCs. The receptor source for this set is a human donor in good health, serving as a control.

The chain carries TRBV4-3 and TRBJ2-7, with D unclear. Germline V CDR1 and CDR2: LGHNA, YSLEER. Trimming removed 1 base from V and 4 bases from J, with 11 bases in between. The CDR3 spans 14 residues. This chain's CDR3 is CASSQVLRNYEQYF. CDR3 sequence (DNA): TGCGCCAGCAGCCAAGTGTTGCGTAATTACGAGCAGTACTTC.

This clonotype was counted only a few times. The chain employs TRBV7-9 and TRBJ2-7; TRBD2 matches at 9 bases. The CDR3 spans 14 residues. Germline CDR1 reads SEHNR; CDR2 reads FQNEAQ (reference sequence). The junction had 2 bases not matched to a gene; V was cut back by 1 base and J by 4 bases. The CDR3 loop reads CASSLGSGRYEQYF. The CDR3 DNA reads as TGTGCCAGCAGCTTAGGTAGCGGGAGATACGAGCAGTACTTC. Variable domain in full (rest from reference TRBV7-9 and TRBJ2-7): DTGVSQNPRHKITKRGQNVTFRCDPISEHNRLYWYRQTLGQGPEFLTYFQNEAQLEKSRLLSDRFSAERPKGSFSTLEIQRTEQGDSAMYLCASSLGSGRYEQYFGPGTRLTVT.

This clonotype was recorded a few times. The chain joins TRBV20-1 to TRBJ1-2, with unresolved D. The germline V gene encodes CDR1 DFQATT and CDR2 SNEGSKA (reference sequence). The CDR3 has 15 amino acids. V lost 4 bases to trimming and J lost 0 bases, with 15 bases between them. As DNA, the CDR3 is TGCAGTGCTAATGCGGCAGGCCTAGCTAACTATGGCTACACCTTC. This codes for CSANAAGLANYGYTF.

This clonotype was counted ten times or more. This chain links TRBV6-2 or TRBV6-3 with TRBJ2-7; D is uncertain. This CDR3 contains 14 residues. Germline lookup yields CDR1 MNHEY and CDR2 SVGEGT. The ends were cut back, 2 bases at V and 2 bases at J, with 10 bases in the middle. The CDR3 loop reads CASSYRQAPYEQYF. CDR3 DNA sequence: TGTGCCAGCAGTTACCGCCAGGCACCCTACGAGCAGTACTTC.

This clonotype was observed at least ten times. V is TRBV11-2 and J is TRBJ1-6, with D unclear. Trimming left V 5 bases short and J 7 bases short, with 12 bases between. This CDR3 contains 14 residues. From germline, CDR1 is SGHAT and CDR2 FQNNGV. CDR3 nucleotides: TGTGCCAGCAGCCCCCAATTCGGGAATTCACCCCTCCACTTT. As protein: CASSPQFGNSPLHF.

In regard to this clonotype: It may be a read error: a sequence one base away is much more abundant. The chain uses TRBV12-3 or TRBV12-4 and TRBJ2-7; D call uncertain. This CDR3 has 13 amino acids. Trimming took 3 bases from V and 7 from J, leaving 13 bases between them. The CDR3 DNA reads as TGTGCCAGCAGTTTCAGAGACCTGCGTGAGCAGTACTTC. Its protein is CASSFRDLREQYF.

This clonotype appeared a single time. The chain joins TRBV29-1 to TRBJ1-2; unclear D gene. The CDR3 totals 15 residues. CDR1 is SQVTM, CDR2 ANQGSEA, per germline. Trimming pared 0 bases from V and 3 bases from J, leaving 14 bases between. The CDR3 bases are TGCAGCGTTGAAGATGCCCTCAGGACCGACTATGGCTACACCTTC. Its translation is CSVEDALRTDYGYTF.

This chain links TRBV5-1 with TRBJ2-7, with 10 bases fitting TRBD2. The CDR3 contains 21 residues. CDR1 is SGHRS, CDR2 YFSETQ, per germline. V shed 2 bases, J shed 4 bases, and the junction held 24 bases outside the gene matches. This chain's CDR3 is CASSFLPGTSVPRRAPYEQYF. Written as DNA, the CDR3 is TGCGCCAGCAGCTTCTTACCCGGGACTAGCGTACCTCGAAGAGCGCCGTACGAGCAGTACTTC.

V and J are TRBV11-2 and TRBJ1-6; D not resolved. The V end was cut by 6 bases, the J end by 6 bases, with 12 bases between. The CDR3 length is 14 residues. Germline loops: CDR1 SGHAT, CDR2 FQNNGV. The CDR3 region has the DNA TGTGCCAGCAGTTACGAAGGGCTTAATTCACCCCTCCACTTT. Translated: CASSYEGLNSPLHF.

The chain has TRBV4-2 and TRBJ1-2; D not certain. V was pared by 3 bases and J by 0 bases, with 14 bases between. Looked up from germline, CDR1 is LGHNA and CDR2 is YNFKEQ. The CDR3 is made up of 16 amino acids. CDR3 region: CASSQRGGQTNYGYTF. The CDR3 DNA sequence: TGTGCCAGCAGCCAGAGAGGTGGGCAGACTAACTATGGCTACACCTTC.

The table lists this clonotype with a few counts. This chain connects TRBV2 to TRBJ1-2; D not resolved. From germline, CDR1 is SNHLY and CDR2 FYNNEI. V lost 9 bases, J lost 8 bases, and 19 bases lay in between. CDR3 length: 13 residues. CDR3 DNA: TGTGCCAGTTCCCTTCCCGAGACGGGGGGCTACACCTTC. As protein: CASSLPETGGYTF.

Comment on this clonotype: Possible read error: a much larger clone is one base away. The rearrangement uses TRBV7-2 and TRBJ2-7; D unresolved. Germline assignment: CDR1 SGHTA and CDR2 FQGNSA. CDR3 size: 13 residues. CDR3 nucleotides: TGTGGCAGCAGCTTAGCTGGGATGGGCGAGCAGTACTTC. It translates to CGSSLAGMGEQYF.

The chain combines TRBV15 with TRBJ2-1, with D possibly TRBD1 on 5 matching bases. Germline V gene data show CDR1 as LNHNV and CDR2 as YYDKDF (reference sequence). V lost 3 bases and J 13 bases, leaving 22 bases between the germline ends. The CDR3 contains 15 residues. CDR3 coding DNA: TGTGCCACCAGCAGGTCCTCTGAAGGGGCTAGTTTTCAGTTCTTC. Translating gives CATSRSSEGASFQFF.

This clonotype was counted ten times or more. CDR3 loop: CSASGTGASYEQYF. The DNA for the CDR3 is TGCAGTGCTAGCGGGACAGGGGCTTCCTACGAGCAGTACTTC. The rearrangement uses TRBV20-1 and TRBJ2-7, with 10 bases matching TRBD1. V trimming: 3 bases; J trimming: 1 base; junction bases outside the gene matches: 3. Germline values: CDR1 DFQATT, CDR2 SNEGSKA (reference sequence). This CDR3 contains 14 residues.

V is TRBV20-1 and J is TRBJ2-7; 16 bases align to TRBD2. V shed 6 bases and J 0 bases; nucleotides not matched to a gene: 8. Germline CDR1 reads DFQATT; CDR2 reads SNEGSKA (reference sequence). The length of the CDR3 is 17 residues. CDR3 DNA: TGCAGTGCCAGCCAGGGACTAGCGGGGGGGAGCTCCTACGAGCAGTACTTC. Amino acids: CSASQGLAGGSSYEQYF.

The CDR3 DNA is TGTGCCACCAGCAGAGATGGGGGAACAAACTATGGCTACACCTTC. The encoded protein is CATSRDGGTNYGYTF. This chain links TRBV15 with TRBJ1-2; possible D gene TRBD1, 5 bases. Trimming cost V 0 bases and J 2 bases, with 10 bases left between them. The CDR3 has 15 residues. Germline lookup yields CDR1 LNHNV and CDR2 YYDKDF (reference sequence).